A single sample is the source of the 2 T cell receptor beta chains below, sequenced in a study of regulatory T cells in long-lasting Graves disease listed by TCRdb under 2021. This specimen's time point label, interpreted: newly diagnosed GD, antithyroid drugs for less than 3 months. For both TCR sequencing and RNA sequencing, RNA was extracted from PBMCs using TRIzol. Receptor libraries were prepared by multiplex PCR. The sequencer was an Illumina HiSeq 4000. iRepertoire HTBI primers and Arm-PCR amplification of CDR3 regions were used to construct TCR beta libraries. TCRdb's own reprocessing of the public reads used fastp at Q25 and MiXCR and kept productive beta chains. Records with the same CDR3 protein are collapsed into one entry carrying the most frequent genes and DNA. For this sample there are 580,000 or so distinct CDR3 sequences; 15% to 20% appear just once. The ten most abundant clones make up more than 10% of the sample.

This sample was shared with a second study, whose subject was T cells in Graves' hyperthyroidism and ophthalmopathy.

The material was peripheral blood mononuclear cells (PBMCs), obtained at new diagnosis, from a patient treated with antithyroid drugs. These receptor sequences come from a man aged 18 to 29 with Graves disease. Donor details come from another sample of the same person, matched by shared clones.

This clonotype was seen a handful of times. The chain employs TRBV27 and TRBJ2-3; D is unresolved. The CDR3 is made up of 13 amino acids. Germline V lookup: CDR1 MNHEY, CDR2 SMNVEV (reference sequence). Trimming shortened V by 2 bases and J by 5 bases, and 8 bases separated the two germline ends. The CDR3 region is CASSLLQGDTQYF. CDR3 DNA: TGTGCCAGCAGTTTACTGCAAGGAGATACGCAGTATTTT.

On this clonotype: The CDR3 end shows no conserved phenylalanine or tryptophan, and so a read error is likely. V is TRBV20-1 and J is TRBJ2-2; maybe TRBD2 (6 bases). CDR3 length: 16 amino acids. V was shortened by 0 bases and J by 1 base, with 12 bases between the two germline ends. Per germline, CDR1 DFQATT and CDR2 SNEGSKA (reference sequence). CDR3 sequence (DNA): TGCAGTGCTAGAGACATTAGCGGACTGAACACCGGGGAGCTGTTTCTT. Amino acid sequence: CSARDISGLNTGELFL.